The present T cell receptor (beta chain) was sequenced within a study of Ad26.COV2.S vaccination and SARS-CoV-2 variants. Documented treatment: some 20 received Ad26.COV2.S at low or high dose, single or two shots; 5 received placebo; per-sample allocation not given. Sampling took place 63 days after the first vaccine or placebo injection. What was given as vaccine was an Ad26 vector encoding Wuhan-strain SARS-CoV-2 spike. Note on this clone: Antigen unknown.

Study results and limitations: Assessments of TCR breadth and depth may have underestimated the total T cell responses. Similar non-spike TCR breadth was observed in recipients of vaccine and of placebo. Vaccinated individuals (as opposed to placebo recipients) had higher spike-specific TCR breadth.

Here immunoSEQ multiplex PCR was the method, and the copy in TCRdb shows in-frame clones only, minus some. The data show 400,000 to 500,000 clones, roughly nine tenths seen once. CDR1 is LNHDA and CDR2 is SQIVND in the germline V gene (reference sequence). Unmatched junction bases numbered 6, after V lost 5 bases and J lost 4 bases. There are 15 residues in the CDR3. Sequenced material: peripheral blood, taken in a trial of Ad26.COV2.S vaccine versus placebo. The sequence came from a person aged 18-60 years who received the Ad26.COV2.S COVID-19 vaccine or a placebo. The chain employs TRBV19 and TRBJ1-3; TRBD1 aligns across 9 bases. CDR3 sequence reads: CASSPPGQGGNTIYF. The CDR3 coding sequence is TGTGCCAGTAGTCCTCCGGGACAGGGAGGAAACACCATATATTTT.